This T cell receptor (beta chain) was captured in a study of graft-versus-host responses after intestinal transplantation. Study-wide context: The transplants performed in recipients were multivisceral, liver-intestinal, or isolated intestinal. Tacrolimus plus steroids were given to all recipients for about 3 years, preceded by anti-thymocyte globulin induction.

General observations from the study: Graft-donor T cell macrochimerism coincided with high graft-versus-host to host-versus-graft clonal ratios in allografts.

V gave up 6 bases and J gave up 7 bases; unmatched junction bases: 9. Germline V gene lookup returns CDR1 MNHEY and CDR2 SVGAGI. The CDR3 is made up of 14 amino acids. TCRdb's table, derived via immunoSEQ multiplex PCR, lists solely in-frame clones and lacks some. Among some 84,000 clones listed, approximately 78% were seen once. A note on this clone: Its antigen is not identified.

The receptor's source is a human donor who received an intestinal transplant. V and J are TRBV6-5 and TRBJ1-2, with TRBD1 matching 9 bases. The sample in question was unstimulated CD4+ T cells sorted from spleen or lymph node cells, obtained before intestinal transplant. DNA of the CDR3: TGTGCCAGCAGGCTATGGACAGGGGCAGCTGGCTACACCTTC. It is translated as CASRLWTGAAGYTF.